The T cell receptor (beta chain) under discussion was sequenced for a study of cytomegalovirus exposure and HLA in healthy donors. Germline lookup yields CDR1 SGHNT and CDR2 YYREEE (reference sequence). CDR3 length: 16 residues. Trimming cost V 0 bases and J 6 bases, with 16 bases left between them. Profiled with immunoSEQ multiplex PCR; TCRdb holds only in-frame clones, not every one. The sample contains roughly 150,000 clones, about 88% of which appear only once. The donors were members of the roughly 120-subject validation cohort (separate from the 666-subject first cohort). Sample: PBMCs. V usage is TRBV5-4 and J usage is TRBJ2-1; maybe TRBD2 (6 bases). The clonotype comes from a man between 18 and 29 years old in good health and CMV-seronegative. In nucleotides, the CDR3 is TGTGCCAGCAGCTTGGCCTCATGGGACTTGAGCAATGAGCAGTTCTTC. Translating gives CASSLASWDLSNEQFF.